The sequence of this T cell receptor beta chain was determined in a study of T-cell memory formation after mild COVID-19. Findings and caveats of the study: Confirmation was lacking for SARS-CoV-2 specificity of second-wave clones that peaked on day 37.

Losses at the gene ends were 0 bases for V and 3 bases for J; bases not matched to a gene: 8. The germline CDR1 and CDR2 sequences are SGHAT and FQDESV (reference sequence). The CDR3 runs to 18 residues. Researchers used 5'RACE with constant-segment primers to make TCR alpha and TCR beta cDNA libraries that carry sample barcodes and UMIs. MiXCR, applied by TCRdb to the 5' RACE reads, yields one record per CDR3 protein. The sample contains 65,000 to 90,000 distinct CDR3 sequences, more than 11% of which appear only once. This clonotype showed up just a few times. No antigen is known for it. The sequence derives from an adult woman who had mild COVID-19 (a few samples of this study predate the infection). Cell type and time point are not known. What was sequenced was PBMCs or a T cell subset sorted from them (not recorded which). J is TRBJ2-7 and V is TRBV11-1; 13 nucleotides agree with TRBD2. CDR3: CASSLAYSTSGRYYEQYF. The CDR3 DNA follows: TGTGCCAGCAGCTTAGCCTACTCGACTAGCGGGAGGTACTACGAGCAGTACTTC.